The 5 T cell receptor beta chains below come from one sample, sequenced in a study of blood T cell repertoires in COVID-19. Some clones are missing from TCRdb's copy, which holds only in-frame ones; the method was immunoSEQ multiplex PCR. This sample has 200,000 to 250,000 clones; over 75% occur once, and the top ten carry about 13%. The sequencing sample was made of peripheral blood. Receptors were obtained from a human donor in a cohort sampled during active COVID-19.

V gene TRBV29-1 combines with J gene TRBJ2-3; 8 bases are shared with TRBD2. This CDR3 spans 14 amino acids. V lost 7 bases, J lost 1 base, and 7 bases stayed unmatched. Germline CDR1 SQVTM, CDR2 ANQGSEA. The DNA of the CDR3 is TGCAGCGGTAGTAGCGGGGAACGCACAGATACGCAGTATTTT. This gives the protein CSGSSGERTDTQYF.

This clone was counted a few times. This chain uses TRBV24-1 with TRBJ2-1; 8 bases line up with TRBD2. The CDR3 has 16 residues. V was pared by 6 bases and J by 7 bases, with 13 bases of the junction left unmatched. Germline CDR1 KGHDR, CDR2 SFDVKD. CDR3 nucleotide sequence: TGTGCCACCAGTCCCGGGGGGGGACTGAGTTTGAATGAGCAGTTCTTC. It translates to CATSPGGGLSLNEQFF.

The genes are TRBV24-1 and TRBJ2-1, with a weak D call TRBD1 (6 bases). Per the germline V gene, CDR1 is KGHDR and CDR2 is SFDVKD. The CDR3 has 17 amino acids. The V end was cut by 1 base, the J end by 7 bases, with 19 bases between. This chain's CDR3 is CATSDFGLKQGANEQFF. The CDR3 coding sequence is TGTGCCACCAGTGATTTCGGATTGAAACAGGGCGCAAATGAGCAGTTCTTC.

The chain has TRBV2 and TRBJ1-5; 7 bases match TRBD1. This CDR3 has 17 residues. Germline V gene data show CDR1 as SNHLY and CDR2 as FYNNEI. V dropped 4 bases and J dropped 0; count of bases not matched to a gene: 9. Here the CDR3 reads CASSVRQGTNSNQPQHF. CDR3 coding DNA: TGTGCCAGCAGTGTTCGACAGGGCACCAATAGCAATCAGCCCCAGCATTTT.

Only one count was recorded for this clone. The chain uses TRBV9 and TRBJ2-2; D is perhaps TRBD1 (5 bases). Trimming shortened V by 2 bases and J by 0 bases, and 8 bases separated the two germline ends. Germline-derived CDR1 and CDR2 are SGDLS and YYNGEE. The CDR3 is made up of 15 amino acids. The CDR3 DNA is TGTGCCAGCAGCGTCAGGGCAACGAACACCGGGGAGCTGTTTTTT. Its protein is CASSVRATNTGELFF.